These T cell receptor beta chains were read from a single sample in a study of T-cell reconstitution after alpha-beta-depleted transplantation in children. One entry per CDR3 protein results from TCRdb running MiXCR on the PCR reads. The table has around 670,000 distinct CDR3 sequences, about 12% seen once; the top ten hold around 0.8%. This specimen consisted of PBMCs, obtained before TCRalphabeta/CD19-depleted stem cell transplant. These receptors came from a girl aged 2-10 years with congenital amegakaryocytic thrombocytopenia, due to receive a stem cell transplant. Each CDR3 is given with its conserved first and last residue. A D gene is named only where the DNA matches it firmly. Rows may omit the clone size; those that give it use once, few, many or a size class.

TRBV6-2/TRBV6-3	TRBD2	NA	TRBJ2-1	TGTGCCAGCAGTTACTACGGCCGGACTAGCGACTCCAATGAGCAGTTCTTC	CASSYYGRTSDSNEQFF
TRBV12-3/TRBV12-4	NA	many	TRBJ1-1	TGTGCCAGCACCCTACACTCGCTGGGCACTGAAGCTTTCTTT	CASTLHSLGTEAFF
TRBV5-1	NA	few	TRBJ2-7	TGCGCCAGCAGCTTGGTTACAGCCGCCTCCTACGAGCAGTACTTC	CASSLVTAASYEQYF
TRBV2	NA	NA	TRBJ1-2	TGTGCCAGCAGTGAATACGGGACACCCAACTATGGCTACACCTTC	CASSEYGTPNYGYTF
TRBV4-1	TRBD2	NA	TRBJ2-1	TGCGCCAGCAGCGACCCTAGCGGGAGGGCCTACAATGAGCAGTTCTTC	CASSDPSGRAYNEQFF
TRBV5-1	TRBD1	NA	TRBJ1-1	TGCGCCAGCAGCCTGGACCAGGGGGCGCTGGGCACTGAAGCTTTCTTT	CASSLDQGALGTEAFF
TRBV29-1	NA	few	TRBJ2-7	TGCAGCGTTATTGCGGGTGTCTACGAGCAGTACTTC	CSVIAGVYEQYF
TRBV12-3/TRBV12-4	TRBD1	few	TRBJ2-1	TGTGCCAGCAGGAGAAGATTGGGGACAGGCCCTCCTACGGAGTTCTTC	CASRRRLGTGPPTEFF
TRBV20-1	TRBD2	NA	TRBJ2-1	TGCAGTGCTAGAGGTCTTGTGGGACTAGCTTACTACAATGAGCAGTTCTTC	CSARGLVGLAYYNEQFF
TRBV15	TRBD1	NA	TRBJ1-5	TGTGCCACCAGCAGAGATGCAGGGGGCGATCAGCCCCAGCATTTT	CATSRDAGGDQPQHF
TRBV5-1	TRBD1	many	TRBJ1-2	TGCGCCAGCAGCTTGTTGATCCTACAGGGGAACTATGGCTACACCTTC	CASSLLILQGNYGYTF
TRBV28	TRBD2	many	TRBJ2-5	TGTGCCAGCAGTCGCCCCCCAAAAACTAGCGCCGGGAGTCAGACCCAGTACTTC	CASSRPPKTSAGSQTQYF
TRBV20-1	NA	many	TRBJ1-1	TGCAGTGCTAGTAAGGGGGGGAACACTGAAGCTTTCTTT	CSASKGGNTEAFF
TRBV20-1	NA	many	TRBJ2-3	TGCAGTGCTAGAGACGGGAGAGTCCCCACAGATACGCAGTATTTT	CSARDGRVPTDTQYF
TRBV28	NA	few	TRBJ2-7	TGTGCCAGCAGTTTATGGGGGGAAACCTACGAGCAGTACTTC	CASSLWGETYEQYF
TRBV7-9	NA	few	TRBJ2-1	TGTGCCAGCAGCTTAGCCATGGATGAGCAGTTCTTC	CASSLAMDEQFF
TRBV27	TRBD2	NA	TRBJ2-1	TGTGCCAGCAGACCTAGCGGGAGGGGGAATGAGCAGTTCTTC	CASRPSGRGNEQFF
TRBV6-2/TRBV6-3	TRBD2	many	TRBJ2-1	TGTGCCAGCGTTGGACTAGCGGCGACTCTGAATTACAATGAGCAGTTCTTC	CASVGLAATLNYNEQFF
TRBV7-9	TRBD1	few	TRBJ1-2	TGTGCCAGCAGCACCGGGACAGGGGTCTATGGCTACACCTTC	CASSTGTGVYGYTF
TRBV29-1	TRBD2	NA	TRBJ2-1	TGCAGCGCTCCACTAGCGGGATTCAATGAGCAGTTCTTC	CSAPLAGFNEQFF
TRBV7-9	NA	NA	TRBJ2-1	TGTGCCAGCAGCAACCGGACGATCGTGAGCGGCTACAATGAGCAGTTCTTC	CASSNRTIVSGYNEQFF
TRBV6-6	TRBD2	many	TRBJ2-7	TGTGCCACCAAACCGGGACTAACCTACGAGCAGTACTTC	CATKPGLTYEQYF
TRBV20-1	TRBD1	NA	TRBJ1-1	TGCTGTGCTAGGTTCTTAGGGGGCCGGTCGAACACTGAAGCTTTCTTT	CCARFLGGRSNTEAFF
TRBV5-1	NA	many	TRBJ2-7	TGCGCCAGCAGCGTTGGACAGACCTACGAGCAGTACTTC	CASSVGQTYEQYF
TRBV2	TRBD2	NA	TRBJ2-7	TGTGCCAGCAGGGCTGCTAGCGGCTCCTACGAGCAGTACTTC	CASRAASGSYEQYF
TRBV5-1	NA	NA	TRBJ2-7	TGCGCCAGCAGCTTGGTCGGGGCGAGAGGAATCCACGAGCAGTACTTC	CASSLVGARGIHEQYF
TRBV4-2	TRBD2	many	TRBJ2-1	TGTGCCAGCAGCCAAGGGGGGGAAGGGAGGGTAATTGGTTTCAATGAGCAGTTCTTC	CASSQGGEGRVIGFNEQFF
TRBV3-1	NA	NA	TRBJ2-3	TGTGCCAGCAGCCAAGCGGCGGCAGGGGTCTTCACAGATACGCAGTATTTT	CASSQAAAGVFTDTQYF
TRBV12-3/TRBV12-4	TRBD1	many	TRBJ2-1	TGTGCCAGCAGCAGGGACAGGGGTCCTTTCTACAATGAGCAGTTCTTC	CASSRDRGPFYNEQFF
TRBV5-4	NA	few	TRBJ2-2	TGTGCCAGCAGCTTGAATAGGGGAAACACCGGGGAGCTGTTTTTT	CASSLNRGNTGELFF
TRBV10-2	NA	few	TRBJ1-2	TGCGCCAGCAGTGAAGCGCGGGATGGCTACACCTTC	CASSEARDGYTF
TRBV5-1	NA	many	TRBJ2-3	TGCGCCAGCAGCTTGAAGGGTGACCTCACAGATACGCAGTATTTT	CASSLKGDLTDTQYF
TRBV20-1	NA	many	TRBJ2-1	TGCAGTGCTAGAGATAGGCCTGGACTCAATGAGCAGTTCTTC	CSARDRPGLNEQFF
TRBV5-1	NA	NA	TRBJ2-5	TGCGCCAGCAGGGATGGAGGGGCCCAAGAGACCCAGTACTTC	CASRDGGAQETQYF
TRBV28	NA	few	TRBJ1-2	TGTGCCAGCAGTTTTGGTGGTATCGGGAACACAGTAGCCTACACCTTC	CASSFGGIGNTVAYTF
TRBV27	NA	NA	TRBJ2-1	TGTGCCAGCAGTACCCTACCCCTTTACAATGAGCAGTTCTTC	CASSTLPLYNEQFF
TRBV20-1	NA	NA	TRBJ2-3	TGCAGTGCTGGGACAAGCGGCACAGATACGCTGTATTTT	CSAGTSGTDTLYF
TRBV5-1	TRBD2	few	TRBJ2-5	TGCGCCAGCAGCTTGGCCTGGACTAGCGGGAGTATTGTAGAGACCCAGTACTTC	CASSLAWTSGSIVETQYF
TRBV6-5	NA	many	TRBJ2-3	TGTGCCAGCAGTTACTCGCGGGTGGAAGATACGCAGTATTTT	CASSYSRVEDTQYF
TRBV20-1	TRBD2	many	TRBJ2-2	TGCAGTGCAGACGTAGCGGGGACGAACACCGGGGAGCTGTTTTTT	CSADVAGTNTGELFF
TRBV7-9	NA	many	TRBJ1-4	TGTGCCAGCAGCTTAATTTTAATAGGAGAGTGGGAAAAACTGTTTTTT	CASSLILIGEWEKLFF
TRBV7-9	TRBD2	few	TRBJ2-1	TGTGCCACAAGAGGGGCTAGCGGGAATCTCTACAATGAGCAGTTCTTC	CATRGASGNLYNEQFF
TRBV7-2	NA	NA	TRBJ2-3	TGTGCCAGCAGCCCAAACTTAGCAAACTGGCGGACAGATACGCAGTCTTTT	CASSPNLANWRTDTQSF
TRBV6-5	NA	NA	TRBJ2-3	TGTGCCAGCAGTTACCCAAATCCCACAGATACGCAGTATTTT	CASSYPNPTDTQYF